This TCR beta chain was observed in a study of OX40 agonist ivuxolimab in advanced cancers. Trimming stripped 0 bases from V and 8 bases from J, with 11 bases between. The CDR3 loop spans 13 amino acids. Germline-derived CDR1 and CDR2 are SGHRS and YFSETQ. This clone has just one count. Method: immunoSEQ multiplex PCR; TCRdb's copy keeps in-frame clones and lacks some. The sample carries roughly 76,000 clones, less than 90% recorded once. The chain couples TRBV5-1 to TRBJ1-2; maybe TRBD1 (5 bases). This TCR came from an adult with an advanced solid tumor such as melanoma, head and neck, liver or kidney cancer. Material: CD4+ or CD8+ T cells sorted from blood, obtained in a trial of the OX40 agonist ivuxolimab. For the CDR3, the DNA is TGCGCCAGCAGCTTGGAGGTCAGACAGGGCTACACCTTC. It is translated as CASSLEVRQGYTF.